This entry concerns a single T cell receptor beta chain. The antigen is undetermined. These data belong to a study of cytomegalovirus exposure and HLA in healthy donors. Study-wide background: Among the 300 to 500 genotyped donors, 70% to 85% were placed in the Caucasian-associated ancestry cluster.

Primers: 60 Vbeta forward and 13 Jbeta reverse. Repertoires were generated with immunoSEQ multiplex PCR, while TCRdb's copy carries only in-frame clones and drops some. The sample holds fewer than 250,000 clones, more than 75% seen once. Study results and caveats: Analyses of presence/absence relied on an assumption of roughly uniform sequencing depth across donors. According to a later analysis, donors in an Asian-associated ancestry cluster reportedly had fewer N-insertions than the roughly 720-donor mean.

Sequenced input: PBMCs. This receptor was obtained from a woman between 45 and 60 years old in good health and CMV-seronegative.

This chain's CDR3 is CASWTSRGGRETQYF. In DNA form, the CDR3 reads TGTGCCAGCTGGACTAGCCGCGGAGGCCGAGAGACCCAGTACTTC. The V call is TRBV2, the J call TRBJ2-5, with 8 bases identical to TRBD2. The junction had 12 bases not matched to a gene; V was cut back by 8 bases and J by 4 bases. The germline V gene has CDR1 SNHLY and CDR2 FYNNEI. This CDR3 has 15 amino acids.